One and the same sample provided the 24 T cell receptor beta chains below, sequenced in a study of T cells in tuberculosis. Sequencing used immunoSEQ multiplex PCR; TCRdb keeps in-frame clones, though not all of them. In the table there are tens of thousands of clones, 85% to 90% of which are singletons. Material: PBMCs. The source of these receptors is a donor aged 10 to 29 with latent tuberculosis or without tuberculosis infection.

The V gene is TRBV14, the J gene TRBJ1-1; D not resolved. The V gene's germline CDR1 is SGHDN and CDR2 FVKESK. Trimming took 0 bases from V and 6 from J, leaving 14 bases between them. The CDR3 sequence is 15 residues long. CDR3 in DNA: TGTGCCAGCAGCCAAGAGTGGGGTCTGGAGGCTGAAGCTTTCTTT. Its protein is CASSQEWGLEAEAFF.

V and J are TRBV7-2 and TRBJ1-3, with no clear D. CDR3 length: 14 amino acids. CDR1 is SGHTA and CDR2 is FQGNSA in the germline V gene. With 5 bases removed from V and 0 bases from J, the gap between germline ends came to 8 bases. CDR3 bases: TGTGCCAGCAGCCTCGGAGACTCTGGAAACACCATATATTTT. Translation gives CASSLGDSGNTIYF.

The V call is TRBV18, the J call TRBJ1-5; D not certain. CDR1 and CDR2 from the germline V gene are KGHSH and LQKENI. The CDR3 runs 15 residues. The ends were cut back, 6 bases at V and 3 bases at J, with 15 bases in the middle. The CDR3 region is CASSANRVTNQPQHF. CDR3 bases: TGTGCCAGCTCGGCTAACAGAGTTACCAATCAGCCCCAGCATTTT.

The rearrangement uses TRBV5-1 and TRBJ2-4; TRBD2 agrees at 7 bases. This CDR3 is built from 19 residues. Germline V gene data show CDR1 as SGHRS and CDR2 as YFSETQ. V gave up 5 bases and J gave up 0 bases; unmatched junction bases: 17. The CDR3: CASSPTGGRSPIAKNIQYF. CDR3 DNA sequence: TGCGCCAGCAGTCCTACGGGAGGACGATCTCCTATAGCCAAAAACATTCAGTACTTC.

The CDR3 nucleotides are TGTGCCAGCAGCTTAGCAGGAGCGGAGAGTTACGAGCAGTACTTC. This translates into CASSLAGAESYEQYF. The V gene is TRBV7-2, the J gene TRBJ2-7; D may be TRBD2 (5 bases). This CDR3 spans 15 amino acids. Trimming took off 0 bases at V and 4 bases at J, with 13 bases between the two ends. Germline lookup yields CDR1 SGHTA and CDR2 FQGNSA.

The J gene is TRBJ1-2, the V gene TRBV11-2, with 7 bases identical to TRBD1. V was clipped by 2 bases and J by 0 bases; unmatched bases: 15. This CDR3 has 19 residues. CDR1 and CDR2 (germline): SGHAT, FQNNGV. The CDR3 spells CASSLQSGTDQNANYGYTF. The CDR3 DNA is TGTGCCAGCAGCTTACAATCCGGGACAGACCAAAACGCTAACTATGGCTACACCTTC.

The rearrangement joins TRBV7-2 to TRBJ1-2; weak D call: TRBD1 (6 bases). Germline CDR1 and CDR2: SGHTA and FQGNSA. V lost 3 bases to trimming and J lost 6 bases, with 14 bases between them. The CDR3 is made up of 14 amino acids. The CDR3 region is CASSLSTGMHGYTF. CDR3 nucleotide sequence: TGTGCCAGCAGCTTGTCAACAGGGATGCATGGCTACACCTTC. The whole variable domain, remainder taken from reference TRBV7-2 and TRBJ1-2, is GAGVSQSPSNKVTEKGKDVELRCDPISGHTALYWYRQSLGQGLEFLIYFQGNSAPDKSGLPSDRFSAERTGGSVSTLTIQRTQQEDSAVYLCASSLSTGMHGYTFGSGTRLTVV.

This sequence joins TRBV6-1 and TRBJ2-3; D is uncertain. Trimming took 5 bases from V and 1 from J, leaving 7 bases between them. The germline gives CDR1 MNHNS, CDR2 SASEGT. This CDR3 is 13 amino acids long. In DNA, the CDR3 is TGTGCCAGCAGTAGGCTAGGCACAGATACGCAGTATTTT. Protein: CASSRLGTDTQYF.

The J gene is TRBJ2-7, the V gene TRBV6-1; 7 bases align to TRBD1. CDR1 and CDR2 from the germline V gene are MNHNS and SASEGT. The CDR3 consists of 15 residues. Germline trimming cut 5 bases from V and 0 bases from J; bases unmatched to any gene: 7. The CDR3 loop reads CASSLDRAPSYEQYF. CDR3 nucleotides: TGTGCCAGCAGTCTTGACAGGGCCCCCTCCTACGAGCAGTACTTC.

The genes are TRBV9 and TRBJ2-3; 8 nucleotides align to TRBD2. The germline CDR1 and CDR2 sequences are SGDLS and YYNGEE. The V gene end was trimmed by 4 bases and the J gene end by 4 bases; junction bases not matched to a gene: 11. The CDR3 extends over 16 amino acids. In nucleotides, the CDR3 is TGTGCCAGCAGCCTCTGGGCGCGGGGGGCTGCAGATACGCAGTATTTT. Protein: CASSLWARGAADTQYF.

The gene calls are TRBV13 and TRBJ2-7, with 10 positions matching TRBD1. Germline V CDR1 and CDR2: PRHDT, FYEKMQ (reference sequence). The CDR3 extends over 17 amino acids. The trim removed 2 bases at V and 5 bases at J, leaving 12 bases unmatched. DNA of the CDR3: TGTGCCAGCAGCTTAATCGAGGGGGGGACAGGGGACCACGAGCAGTACTTC. It codes for CASSLIEGGTGDHEQYF.

The gene calls are TRBV5-6 and TRBJ1-1, with 12 bases lining up with TRBD1. With V trimmed by 4 bases and J by 3 bases, 10 bases remained unmatched. CDR3 length equals 17 residues. Germline CDR1 SGHDT, CDR2 YYEEEE. Written as DNA, the CDR3 is TGTGCCAGCAGCCCAGGGACAGGGGGCATAAGCTACACTGAAGCTTTCTTT. Translation: CASSPGTGGISYTEAFF.

The CDR3 bases are TGCGCCAGCAGCCAAGAGGACAGGGGGGGAAACACTGAAGCTTTCTTT. The encoded protein is CASSQEDRGGNTEAFF. The V gene is TRBV4-1, the J gene TRBJ1-1; 10 bases align to TRBD1. V gave up 0 bases and J gave up 2 bases; unmatched junction bases: 3. This CDR3 comprises 16 residues. Germline CDR1 is MGHRA and CDR2 is YSYEKL.

V and J are TRBV11-3 and TRBJ1-1; D uncertain. The length of the CDR3 is 19 residues. Per germline, CDR1 SGHNT and CDR2 YENEEA. Trimming left V 2 bases short and J 4 bases short, with 26 bases between. DNA for the CDR3: TGTGCCAGCAGCTTACGCGGGCGGGTGGCCCCTCGTAGGCCCACTGAAGCTTTCTTT. Translated: CASSLRGRVAPRRPTEAFF. Variable domain in full (rest from reference TRBV11-3 and TRBJ1-1): EAGVVQSPRYKIIEKKQPVAFWCNPISGHNTLYWYLQNLGQGPELLIRYENEEAVDDSQLPKDRFSAERLKGVDSTLKIQPAELGDSAVYLCASSLRGRVAPRRPTEAFFGQGTRLTVV.

Only one count was recorded for this clone. The chain recombines TRBV27 with TRBJ2-7, with 8 nucleotides matching TRBD2. CDR3 length equals 13 residues. J gave up 2 bases and V 10 bases, and 7 bases lay outside the gene matches. CDR1 and CDR2 (germline): MNHEY, SMNVEV (reference sequence). The CDR3 region is CATFGGGPYEQYF. CDR3 DNA: TGTGCCACTTTCGGGGGGGGCCCCTACGAGCAGTACTTC.

The genes are TRBV5-6 and TRBJ2-1; tentatively, D is TRBD1 (5 bases). Germline values: CDR1 SGHDT, CDR2 YYEEEE. V shed 2 bases and J shed 0 bases, with 12 bases lying between them. This CDR3 contains 16 residues. CDR3: CASSFLRGYSYNEQFF. CDR3 in DNA: TGTGCCAGCAGCTTTCTTAGGGGCTACTCCTACAATGAGCAGTTCTTC.

This clone showed up just once. This rearrangement joins TRBV18 to TRBJ1-1, with D possibly matching TRBD1 (5 bases). The CDR3 covers 14 residues. V was shortened by 3 bases and J by 6 bases, with 14 bases between the two germline ends. Germline assignment: CDR1 KGHSH and CDR2 LQKENI. CDR3 protein: CASSPRRVGAEAFF. The CDR3 nucleotides are TGTGCCAGCTCACCCCGCAGGGTCGGCGCTGAAGCTTTCTTT.

The rearrangement uses TRBV6-4 and TRBJ2-7; D might be TRBD2 (7 bases). Germline-derived CDR1 and CDR2 are MRHNA and SNTAGT. This CDR3 comprises 15 residues. The V gene lost 3 bases and the J gene lost 3 bases, with 15 bases spanning the gap. The CDR3 region has the DNA TGTGCCAGCAGTGAGCGGGGCGGGGGCGTCTACGAGCAGTACTTC. It encodes CASSERGGGVYEQYF.

Written as DNA, the CDR3 is TGTGCCAGCAGATCAGTTCTCCAGGGGAAGCGGGAGCAGTACTTC. This sequence encodes CASRSVLQGKREQYF. The chain joins TRBV6-4 to TRBJ2-7; TRBD1 is a possible D gene (6 bases). This CDR3 contains 15 residues. CDR1 is MRHNA and CDR2 is SNTAGT in the germline V gene. The V gene lost 6 bases and the J gene lost 7 bases, with 22 bases spanning the gap.

This clone appeared once. The V call is TRBV7-2, the J call TRBJ1-1, with TRBD1 as a possible D gene (6 bases). The CDR3 is 12 residues long. Germline V gives CDR1 SGHTA, CDR2 FQGNSA. V lost 3 bases, J lost 10 bases, and 12 bases lay in between. CDR3 region: CASSFNRVVAFF. Here the CDR3 DNA reads TGTGCCAGCAGCTTCAACAGGGTTGTAGCTTTCTTT.

This clone has just one count. The chain recombines TRBV5-1 with TRBJ2-1; TRBD1 agrees at 10 bases. The CDR3 contains 13 residues. Trimming at V came to 2 bases and at J to 9 bases, leaving 2 bases not matched to a gene. Germline V lookup: CDR1 SGHRS, CDR2 YFSETQ. The CDR3 DNA follows: TGCGCCAGCAGCTTCGGACAGGGGGGTGAGCAGTTCTTC. It specifies CASSFGQGGEQFF.

The chain recombines TRBV19 with TRBJ2-1; possible D gene TRBD2, 6 bases. This CDR3 is built from 14 residues. Trimming took off 5 bases at V and 7 bases at J, with 15 bases between the two ends. Germline V CDR1 and CDR2: LNHDA, SQIVND (reference sequence). CDR3: CASSSRDFENEQFF. DNA for the CDR3: TGTGCCAGTAGTTCCCGGGACTTCGAGAATGAGCAGTTCTTC.

The chain carries TRBV30 and TRBJ1-5, with D possibly TRBD1 on 6 matching bases. Germline CDR1 is GTSNPN and CDR2 is SVGIG (reference sequence). CDR3 size: 14 residues. Trimming left V 0 bases short and J 2 bases short, with 8 bases between. The CDR3 bases are TGTGCCTGGAGTGTACGACAGGGCAATCAGCCCCAGCATTTT. Its protein product is CAWSVRQGNQPQHF.

This clone is a singleton in its sample. The chain recombines TRBV30 with TRBJ1-4; D is ambiguous. V was shortened by 3 bases and J by 5 bases, with 4 bases between the two germline ends. Germline V gives CDR1 GTSNPN, CDR2 SVGIG (reference sequence). This CDR3 spans 11 amino acids. CDR3 residues: CAWSRNEKLFF. In DNA, the CDR3 is TGTGCCTGGAGCCGGAATGAAAAACTGTTTTTT.